These 15 T cell receptor beta chains came from one sample sequenced in a study of T cell repertoires in cytomegalovirus infection. These receptors lack a known antigen. One entry per CDR3 protein results from TCRdb running MiXCR on the reads. Of 450,000 to 550,000 distinct CDR3 sequences detected, roughly 42% appear once; the ten largest clones hold roughly two fifths. This specimen consisted of cultured PBMCs, obtained from culture after CMV antigen stimulation. The source is a human donor in good health (CMV status not recorded). Some clones in this sample may be carry-over from other donors' samples.

The genes are TRBV7-4 and TRBJ1-1, with D perhaps TRBD1 (5 bases). The length of the CDR3 is 14 residues. Germline V gene sequence: CDR1 SGHVT, CDR2 SQSDAQ. With 2 bases removed from V and 1 base from J, the gap between germline ends came to 8 bases. CDR3 sequence: CASSLYDRNTEAFF. The CDR3 DNA follows: TGTGCCAGCAGCTTATACGACAGGAACACTGAAGCTTTCTTT.

This clonotype was found once. The gene calls are TRBV2 and TRBJ2-3; TRBD2 aligns across 7 bases. Germline values: CDR1 SNHLY, CDR2 FYNNEI. V lost 1 base to trimming and J lost 2 bases; unmatched junction nucleotides: 6. The CDR3 is made up of 16 amino acids. Here the CDR3 reads CASSEEGSGLTDTQYF. CDR3 in DNA: TGTGCCAGCAGTGAAGAGGGTAGCGGGCTCACAGATACGCAGTATTTT.

V is TRBV18 and J is TRBJ1-3; tentative D call: TRBD1 (5 bases). V was pared by 3 bases and J by 2 bases, with 11 bases between. The CDR3 length is 15 residues. Germline loops: CDR1 KGHSH, CDR2 LQKENI. The CDR3 loop reads CASSPGPLAGNTIYF. The CDR3 DNA reads as TGTGCCAGCTCACCGGGGCCGCTAGCTGGAAACACCATATATTTT.

The chain couples TRBV7-9 to TRBJ2-5, with D uncertain. The ends were cut back, 1 base at V and 7 bases at J, with 4 bases in the middle. Germline V gene sequence: CDR1 SEHNR, CDR2 FQNEAQ (reference sequence). This CDR3 has 11 residues. The CDR3 sequence is CASSLDLTQYF. Written as DNA, the CDR3 is TGTGCCAGCAGCTTAGATTTGACCCAGTACTTC.

This clonotype turned up a few times. The chain carries TRBV6-2 or TRBV6-3 and TRBJ2-1, with 7 positions matching TRBD1. The V and J ends lost 3 bases and 6 bases, in that order; junction bases with no gene match: 5. The CDR3 sequence is 14 residues long. Germline V gene data show CDR1 as MNHEY and CDR2 as SVGEGT. The CDR3 is CASSYDRASNEQFF. The CDR3, as DNA: TGTGCCAGCAGTTATGACAGGGCGAGCAATGAGCAGTTCTTC.

The V call is TRBV7-8, the J call TRBJ2-1; D is uncertain. Germline CDR1 reads SGHVS; CDR2 reads FQNEAQ. V was trimmed by 5 bases and J by 7 bases, leaving 12 bases between them. The CDR3 covers 13 residues. CDR3 in DNA: TGTGCCAGCAGCCGAACGACTGGAAATGAGCAGTTCTTC. Protein: CASSRTTGNEQFF.

The rearrangement uses TRBV15 and TRBJ1-2; 9 nucleotides line up with TRBD1. Germline V gene lookup returns CDR1 LNHNV and CDR2 YYDKDF (reference sequence). This CDR3 has 15 amino acids. Trimming removed 4 bases from V and 2 bases from J; junction bases left unmatched: 5. The CDR3 DNA reads TGTGCCACCAGCAAGCTACAGGGGGCGAACTATGGCTACACCTTC. As protein: CATSKLQGANYGYTF.

J is TRBJ2-2 and V is TRBV24-1, with D possibly being TRBD1 (5 bases). Germline assignment: CDR1 KGHDR and CDR2 SFDVKD. With 8 bases removed from V and 6 bases from J, the gap between germline ends came to 9 bases. The CDR3 runs 12 residues. The CDR3 DNA sequence: TGTGCCACCATGCAGGGCCCCGGGGAGCTGTTTTTT. Translated, it gives CATMQGPGELFF.

The chain recombines TRBV7-8 with TRBJ2-3, with D tentatively TRBD2 (5 bases). Germline CDR1 is SGHVS and CDR2 is FQNEAQ. The CDR3 contains 16 residues. V was shortened by 1 base and J by 0 bases, with 11 bases between the two germline ends. CDR3 sequence reads: CASSLVGGPSTDTQYF. For the CDR3, the DNA is TGTGCCAGCAGCTTAGTGGGCGGGCCCAGCACAGATACGCAGTATTTT.

J is TRBJ1-2 and V is TRBV7-2; D remains ambiguous. The V and J ends lost 1 base and 8 bases respectively, with 11 bases between them. Germline V CDR1 and CDR2: SGHTA, FQGNSA. This CDR3 comprises 13 residues. CDR3 in amino acids: CASSLVGIQGYTF. CDR3 DNA: TGTGCCAGCAGCTTAGTGGGGATACAGGGCTACACCTTC. The full variable domain, rest sourced from reference TRBV7-2 and TRBJ1-2, is GAGVSQSPSNKVTEKGKDVELRCDPISGHTALYWYRQSLGQGLEFLIYFQGNSAPDKSGLPSDRFSAERTGGSVSTLTIQRTQQEDSAVYLCASSLVGIQGYTFGSGTRLTVV.

The V call is TRBV12-3 or TRBV12-4, the J call TRBJ2-5, with a weak D call TRBD2 (6 bases). The CDR3 is 15 residues long. V was trimmed by 7 bases and J by 3 bases, leaving 18 bases between them. This CDR3 is CASTPRGVAKETQYF. The CDR3, as DNA: TGTGCCAGCACCCCCCGCGGGGTCGCTAAAGAGACCCAGTACTTC.

The rearrangement joins TRBV6-6 to TRBJ1-3, with D maybe TRBD1 (5 bases). The CDR3 runs to 12 residues. CDR1 and CDR2 (germline): MNHNY, SVGAGI (reference sequence). V lost 10 bases, J lost 4 bases, and 11 bases lay in between. The CDR3 sequence: CATGTEGNTIYF. In nucleotides, the CDR3 is TGTGCCACCGGGACGGAAGGAAACACCATATATTTT.

The gene calls are TRBV7-4 and TRBJ1-5; the D gene is possibly TRBD1 (5 bases). The CDR3 runs to 16 residues. Germline assignment: CDR1 SGHVT and CDR2 SQSDAQ. Between the trimmed V and J ends, which lost 0 bases and 4 bases, there was a span of 13 bases. As DNA, the CDR3 is TGTGCCAGCAGCTTAGCACCAGGGAAAAAGAATCAGCCCCAGCATTTT. The encoded protein is CASSLAPGKKNQPQHF.

This clonotype turned up a few times. This chain joins TRBV27 and TRBJ2-3, with D unresolved. V gave up 6 bases and J gave up 1 base, with 8 bases separating them. In germline, CDR1 is MNHEY, CDR2 SMNVEV (reference sequence). CDR3 length equals 13 residues. CDR3 amino acids: CASSARGTDTQYF. In DNA, the CDR3 is TGTGCCAGCAGCGCCCGGGGCACAGATACGCAGTATTTT.

The chain recombines TRBV7-2 with TRBJ1-6; D not resolved. Germline assignment: CDR1 SGHTA and CDR2 FQGNSA. V lost 4 bases and J 15 bases, leaving 10 bases between the germline ends. This CDR3 spans 11 amino acids. CDR3 DNA: TGTGCCAGCAGCTCACAAGGGTACCTCCACTTT. It codes for CASSSQGYLHF.